These 11 T cell receptor beta chains originate from one sample sequenced in a study of memory CD4+ T cells and cytomegalovirus serostatus. The sort gate was single viable CD3+CD4+CD8-CD45RO+ cells for memory CD4+ T cells. Using immunoSEQ multiplex PCR, the repertoire was profiled, and TCRdb retains in-frame clones only, with some absent. The table shows 50,000 or so clones, with approximately 81% occurring only once. What was sequenced was memory CD4+ T cells from blood. These receptors were obtained from an adult in good health and CMV-seropositive.

The chain couples TRBV4-1 to TRBJ2-1, with TRBD2 matching over 14 bases. From germline, CDR1 is MGHRA and CDR2 YSYEKL. The CDR3 runs 17 residues. The V gene end was trimmed by 4 bases and the J gene end by 4 bases; junction bases not matched to a gene: 6. CDR3 protein: CASSLPGLAGEYNEQFF. The CDR3, as DNA: TGCGCCAGCAGCCTGCCGGGACTAGCGGGGGAATACAATGAGCAGTTCTTC.

This clone was picked up one time. The chain carries TRBV5-6 and TRBJ1-2, with 7 bases identical to TRBD1. The junction had 8 bases not matched to a gene; V was cut back by 4 bases and J by 8 bases. This CDR3 is 13 amino acids long. Germline V lookup: CDR1 SGHDT, CDR2 YYEEEE. Written as DNA, the CDR3 is TGTGCCAGCAGCGACGAAGGGGGCGAAGGCTACACCTTC. Translating gives CASSDEGGEGYTF.

The chain carries TRBV7-9 and TRBJ2-3; 12 nucleotides line up with TRBD2. With 4 bases clipped from V and 2 bases from J, the junction kept 4 bases outside the gene matches. The CDR3 spans 16 residues. CDR1 and CDR2 (germline): SEHNR, FQNEAQ (reference sequence). In DNA, the CDR3 is TGTGCCAGCAGCTCAGGACTAGCGGGGAACACAGATACGCAGTATTTT. As protein: CASSSGLAGNTDTQYF.

V usage is TRBV11-2 and J usage is TRBJ2-7; D may be TRBD1 (6 bases). V gave up 3 bases and J gave up 5 bases, with 11 bases separating them. Germline CDR1 is SGHAT and CDR2 is FQNNGV. The CDR3 runs to 13 residues. The CDR3 sequence is CASSFDRLNEQYF. The CDR3 DNA reads as TGTGCCAGCAGCTTTGACAGGCTCAACGAGCAGTACTTC.

The J gene is TRBJ2-3, the V gene TRBV18, with 9 nucleotides matching TRBD1. Unmatched junction bases numbered 11, after V lost 7 bases and J lost 6 bases. The CDR3 runs 15 residues. CDR1 is KGHSH, CDR2 LQKENI, per germline. The CDR3, as DNA: TGTGCCAGCTGGCGGGACAGGGAAAATTCGGATACGCAGTATTTT. This codes for CASWRDRENSDTQYF.

V gene TRBV29-1 combines with J gene TRBJ2-3, with D possibly being TRBD2 (5 bases). The V gene's germline CDR1 is SQVTM and CDR2 ANQGSEA. Deletions cut 8 bases from V and 0 bases from J, with 15 bases between. The CDR3 runs to 14 residues. CDR3 in DNA: TGCAGCTCCGCGACGAGGACTAGCACAGATACGCAGTATTTT. Amino acid sequence: CSSATRTSTDTQYF.

The chain is built from TRBV2 and TRBJ2-5; D is undetermined. This CDR3 contains 15 residues. Germline-derived CDR1 and CDR2 are SNHLY and FYNNEI. The ends were cut back, 2 bases at V and 0 bases at J, with 10 bases in the middle. In DNA form, the CDR3 reads TGTGCCAGCAGTGAATCCATCCCGTACCAAGAGACCCAGTACTTC. It translates to CASSESIPYQETQYF.

The chain combines TRBV7-2 with TRBJ1-1; 7 positions match TRBD1. The CDR3 runs to 17 residues. CDR1 is SGHTA and CDR2 is FQGNSA in the germline V gene. The V gene end was trimmed by 3 bases and the J gene end by 0 bases; junction bases not matched to a gene: 10. CDR3 amino acids: CASSLDLAGGMNTEAFF. For the CDR3, the DNA is TGTGCCAGCAGCTTGGATCTGGCAGGGGGTATGAACACTGAAGCTTTCTTT.

CDR3 loop: CASSIFRDRVLSDYGYTF. CDR3 nucleotides: TGTGCCAGCAGCATCTTTCGGGACAGGGTGCTTAGTGACTATGGCTACACCTTC. J is TRBJ1-2 and V is TRBV7-8, with 9 bases that match TRBD1. After removal of 5 bases from V and 3 bases from J, the junction contained 16 bases not matched to a gene. This CDR3 has 18 amino acids. Germline V lookup: CDR1 SGHVS, CDR2 FQNEAQ.

V and J are TRBV5-4 and TRBJ1-1; D possibly corresponds to TRBD1 (6 bases). The CDR3 is 15 amino acids. Trimming pared 0 bases from V and 4 bases from J, leaving 13 bases between. Germline V CDR1 and CDR2: SGHNT, YYREEE (reference sequence). DNA of the CDR3: TGTGCCAGCAGCTTGGCGGGGGCAGGAGGCACTGAAGCTTTCTTT. Translating it yields CASSLAGAGGTEAFF.

This clone was found a few times. At one of its ends the junction is not consistent with the germline gene, which may arise from a read error. V is TRBV7-7 and J is TRBJ1-5, with D possibly matching TRBD1 (6 bases). The CDR3 spans 13 residues. The germline V gene encodes CDR1 SSHAT and CDR2 FNYEAQ (reference sequence). The CDR3 bases are TGTGCTAGCAAGAGGGGGGGCCATCAGCCCCAGCATTTT. Its protein product is CASKRGGHQPQHF.